The 4 T cell receptor beta chains below all came from one sample that was sequenced in a study of OX40 agonist ivuxolimab in advanced cancers. The assay was immunoSEQ multiplex PCR, and TCRdb's table has in-frame clones only and misses some. This repertoire shows about 20,000 clones, less than 90% found once; its top ten account for approximately 16%. Source: CD4+ or CD8+ T cells sorted from blood, taken in a trial of the OX40 agonist ivuxolimab. The receptors originated from an adult with an advanced solid tumor such as melanoma, head and neck, liver or kidney cancer.

The V call is TRBV5-1, the J call TRBJ2-1; no firm D call. Germline CDR1 is SGHRS and CDR2 is YFSETQ. V lost 0 bases, J lost 3 bases, and 7 bases lay in between. This CDR3 is 14 amino acids long. The CDR3 DNA sequence: TGCGCCAGCAGCTTGGTCTCCAACTACAATGAGCAGTTCTTC. Protein: CASSLVSNYNEQFF.

The chain has TRBV7-6 and TRBJ2-2, with D maybe TRBD2 (5 bases). CDR3 size: 15 residues. Germline CDR1 reads SGHVS; CDR2 reads FNYEAQ. V was cut by 1 base and J by 6 bases, with 12 bases left in between. The CDR3 protein is CASSLGLARSGELFF. CDR3 nucleotide sequence: TGTGCCAGCAGCTTAGGGCTAGCAAGGTCCGGGGAGCTGTTTTTT.

The rearrangement joins TRBV27 to TRBJ2-2; 10 bases fit TRBD1. V lost 3 bases to trimming and J lost 4 bases; unmatched junction nucleotides: 17. CDR1 and CDR2 (germline): MNHEY, SMNVEV (reference sequence). The CDR3 runs 20 residues. CDR3 sequence (DNA): TGTGCCAGCAGTTTTGTTGTTTCGGACAGGGGGGACCTAGGCACCGGGGAGCTGTTTTTT. Translation gives CASSFVVSDRGDLGTGELFF.

V usage is TRBV10-3 and J usage is TRBJ2-1; the D gene is possibly TRBD2 (5 bases). Germline-derived CDR1 and CDR2 are ENHRY and SYGVKD. Trimming pared 4 bases from V and 0 bases from J, leaving 7 bases between. This CDR3 is built from 14 residues. DNA of the CDR3: TGTGCCATCAGTGTGGGGAGCTCCTACAATGAGCAGTTCTTC. Protein: CAISVGSSYNEQFF.